Below are 2 T cell receptor beta chains sequenced from a single sample in a study of blood T cell repertoires in COVID-19. The data were produced by immunoSEQ multiplex PCR, yet TCRdb's version contains in-frame clones alone and is incomplete. The data contain some 140,000 clones, over 75% of them singletons. The sample comprised peripheral blood. The receptors were gathered from a man aged 60-69 years with COVID-19, enrolled during active disease.

The gene calls are TRBV7-2 and TRBJ1-1; 8 nucleotides match TRBD1. This CDR3 has 14 amino acids. J lost 1 base, V lost 7 bases, and 5 bases had no gene match. Germline CDR1 and CDR2: SGHTA and FQGNSA. As DNA, the CDR3 is TGTGCCAGCATGATCGGGACAGGGAACACTGAAGCTTTCTTT. Its translation: CASMIGTGNTEAFF.

There are a few counts of this clone. The chain has TRBV27 and TRBJ1-1, with D unresolved. Germline CDR1 and CDR2: MNHEY and SMNVEV (reference sequence). The CDR3 runs to 16 residues. V lost 6 bases to trimming and J lost 3 bases, with 20 bases between them. CDR3 in amino acids: CASSVSSDKAYTEAFF. CDR3 nucleotides: TGTGCCAGCAGCGTTTCTTCTGACAAGGCCTACACTGAAGCTTTCTTT.